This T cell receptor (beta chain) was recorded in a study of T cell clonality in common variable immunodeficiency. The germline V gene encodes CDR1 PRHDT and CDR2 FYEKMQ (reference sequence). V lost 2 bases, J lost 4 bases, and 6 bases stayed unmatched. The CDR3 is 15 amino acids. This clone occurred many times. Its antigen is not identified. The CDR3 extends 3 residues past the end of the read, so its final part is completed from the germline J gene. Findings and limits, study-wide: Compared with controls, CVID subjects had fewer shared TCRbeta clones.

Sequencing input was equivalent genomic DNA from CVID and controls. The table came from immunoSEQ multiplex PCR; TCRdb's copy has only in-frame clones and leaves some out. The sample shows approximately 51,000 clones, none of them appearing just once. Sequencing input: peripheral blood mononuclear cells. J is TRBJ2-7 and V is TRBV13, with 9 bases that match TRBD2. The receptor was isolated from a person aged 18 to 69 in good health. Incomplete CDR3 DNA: TGTGCCAGCAGCTTATGGAGGACTAGCGCTTACGAG. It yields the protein CASSLWRTSAYE. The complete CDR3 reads CASSLWRTSAYEQYF.